The clone carrying this TCR beta chain was seen once. This specimen comes from a study of control samples from healthy donors and cancer patients. V lost 6 bases, J lost 2 bases, and 12 bases stayed unmatched. Germline loops: CDR1 PRHDT, CDR2 FYEKMQ (reference sequence). This CDR3 is built from 16 residues. Clones were read by immunoSEQ multiplex PCR, and TCRdb kept only the in-frame ones, dropping some. The table includes some 150,000 clones, around 94% detected once. The receptor comes from a man aged 60-69 years with colorectal cancer. This sequence joins TRBV13 and TRBJ2-7; the match to TRBD1 covers 8 bases. Sequenced input: PBMCs. CDR3 residues: CASRAIQGAPTYEQYF. The CDR3 nucleotides read TGTGCCAGCAGAGCCATCCAGGGGGCGCCCACCTACGAGCAGTACTTC. Using reference TRBV13 and TRBJ2-7 for the parts outside the CDR3, the full variable domain is AAGVIQSPRHLIKEKRETATLKCYPIPRHDTVYWYQQGPGQDPQFLISFYEKMQSDKGSIPDRFSAQQFSDYHSELNMSSLELGDSALYFCASRAIQGAPTYEQYFGPGTRLTVT.